This record covers a single TCR beta chain. TCRdb's table, derived via immunoSEQ multiplex PCR, lists solely in-frame clones and lacks some. The table records roughly 700,000 clones, approximately 88% of them present only once. This entry is derived from a study of Ad26.COV2.S vaccination and SARS-CoV-2 variants. Study background: Dosing was one shot or two shots 56 days apart.

Treatment of the sample: about 20 received Ad26.COV2.S at low or high dose, single or two shots; about 5 received placebo; per-sample allocation not given. Samples were taken on day 63 after the first vaccine or placebo injection. This CDR3 spans 14 amino acids. Per the germline V gene, CDR1 is SGHTA and CDR2 is FQGNSA. With 5 bases removed from V and 2 bases from J, the gap between germline ends came to 13 bases. The receptor was isolated from a person aged 18-60 years who received the Ad26.COV2.S COVID-19 vaccine or a placebo. Sequenced material: peripheral blood, taken in a trial of Ad26.COV2.S vaccine versus placebo. This chain joins TRBV7-2 and TRBJ2-7, with D possibly being TRBD1 (5 bases). CDR3 region: CASSPQGLTYEQYF. CDR3 DNA sequence: TGTGCCAGCAGCCCCCAGGGTCTGACCTACGAGCAGTACTTC.